The rows below give T cell receptor beta chains drawn from one sample of a study of neurological immune-mediated disorders. TCRdb used MiXCR to reprocess the 5' RACE reads, holding one entry per CDR3 protein. Of 50,000 or so distinct CDR3 sequences in the sample, approximately 16% are singletons; the top ten hold roughly 4.4%. Material: PBMCs. These receptors came from a man between 60 and 70 years old in good health. Both conserved end residues are part of each CDR3. The D gene is left open where the match is weak.

d_call v_call cdr3_aa
NA TRBV9 CASSVTGFYGYTF
TRBD2 TRBV10-3 CAISELTSGRQETQYF
TRBD1 TRBV29-1 CSVGGQGEAEQYF
TRBD2 TRBV15 CATSKLAGPNEQFF
TRBD2 TRBV5-1 CASSLARLAPEQFF
NA TRBV5-1 CASRDGGRAYNEQFF
NA TRBV4-2 CASSQDYGVWGTEAFF
TRBD2 TRBV3-1 CASSPRAGGPVF
TRBD2 TRBV10-3 CAISGALAGSSSYNEQFF
TRBD2 TRBV5-1 CASSLEGSGRYETQYF
TRBD1 TRBV6-6 CASTDPPGQGGDGYTF
NA TRBV12-3/TRBV12-4 CASSQGIYEQYF
NA TRBV20-1 CSAKERAAGELFF
NA TRBV5-5 CASSLEGWSNQPQHF
TRBD1 TRBV28 CASSPGQANSPLHF
NA TRBV7-2 CASSLMGTADTQYF
NA TRBV12-3/TRBV12-4 CASSLAGLAETQYF
NA TRBV7-8 CASSPQGGTDTQYF
NA TRBV20-1 CSAASDATQYF
NA TRBV28 CASCTNMNIQYF
NA TRBV20-1 CSARDLPGSAADTQYF
NA TRBV5-1 CASSFVQDGGSTDTQYF
TRBD2 TRBV28 CASRLAGGGLDEQYF